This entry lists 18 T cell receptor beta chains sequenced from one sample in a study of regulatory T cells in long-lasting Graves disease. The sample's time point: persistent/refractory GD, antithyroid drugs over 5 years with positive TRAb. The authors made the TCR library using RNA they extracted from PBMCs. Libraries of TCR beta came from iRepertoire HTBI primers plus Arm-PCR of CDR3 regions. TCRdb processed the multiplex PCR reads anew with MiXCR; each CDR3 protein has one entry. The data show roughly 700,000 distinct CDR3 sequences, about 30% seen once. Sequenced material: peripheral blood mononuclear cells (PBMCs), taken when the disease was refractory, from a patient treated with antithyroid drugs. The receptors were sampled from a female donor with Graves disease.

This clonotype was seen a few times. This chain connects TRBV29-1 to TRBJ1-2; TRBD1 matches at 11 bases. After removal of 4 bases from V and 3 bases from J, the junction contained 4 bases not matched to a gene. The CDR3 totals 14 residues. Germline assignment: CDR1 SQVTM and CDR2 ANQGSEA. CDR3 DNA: TGCAGCGTTGGAGGGACAGGGGGGCACTATGGCTACACCTTC. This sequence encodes CSVGGTGGHYGYTF.

CDR3 region: CASSLRIAPGSGTEAFF. In nucleotides, the CDR3 is TGTGCCAGCTCGCTTAGAATAGCCCCGGGGTCGGGCACTGAAGCTTTCTTT. V is TRBV11-2 and J is TRBJ1-1; no clear D. The CDR3 covers 17 residues. Germline V gene data show CDR1 as SGHAT and CDR2 as FQNNGV. V was pared by 8 bases and J by 4 bases, with 26 bases between.

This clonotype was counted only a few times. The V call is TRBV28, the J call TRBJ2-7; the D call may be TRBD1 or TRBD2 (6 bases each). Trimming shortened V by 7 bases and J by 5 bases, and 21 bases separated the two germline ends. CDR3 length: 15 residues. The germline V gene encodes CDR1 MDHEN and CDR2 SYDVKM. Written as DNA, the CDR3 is TGTGCCAGCACCTCCCCCCGGGGGCGCAGCCACGAGCAGTACTTC. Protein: CASTSPRGRSHEQYF.

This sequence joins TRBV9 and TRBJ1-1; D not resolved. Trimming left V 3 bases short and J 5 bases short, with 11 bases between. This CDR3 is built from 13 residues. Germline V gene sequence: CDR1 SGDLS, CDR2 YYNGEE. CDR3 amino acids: CASSAPGATEAFF. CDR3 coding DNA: TGTGCCAGCAGCGCCCCGGGTGCAACTGAAGCTTTCTTT.

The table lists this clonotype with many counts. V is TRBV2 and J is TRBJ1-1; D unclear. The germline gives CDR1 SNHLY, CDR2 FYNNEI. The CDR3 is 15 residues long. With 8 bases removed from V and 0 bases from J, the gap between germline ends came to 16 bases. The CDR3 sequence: CASSPLQVLNTEAFF. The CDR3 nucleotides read TGTGCCAGCTCCCCCCTTCAAGTTTTGAACACTGAAGCTTTCTTT.

The CDR3 nucleotides are TGTGCCAGCAGTTTCAATCTGGGCGGGAGCTCCTACGAGCAGTACTTC. Encoded protein: CASSFNLGGSSYEQYF. The V call is TRBV12-3 or TRBV12-4, the J call TRBJ2-7, with 7 bases matching TRBD2. Unmatched junction bases numbered 8, after V lost 3 bases and J lost 0 bases. The CDR3 runs to 16 residues.

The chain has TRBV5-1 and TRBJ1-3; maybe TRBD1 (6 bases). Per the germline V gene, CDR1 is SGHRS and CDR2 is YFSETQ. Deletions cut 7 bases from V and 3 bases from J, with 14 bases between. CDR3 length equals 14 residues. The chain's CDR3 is CASSDRKGGNTIYF. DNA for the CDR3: TGCGCCAGCTCCGACAGGAAAGGTGGAAACACCATATATTTT.

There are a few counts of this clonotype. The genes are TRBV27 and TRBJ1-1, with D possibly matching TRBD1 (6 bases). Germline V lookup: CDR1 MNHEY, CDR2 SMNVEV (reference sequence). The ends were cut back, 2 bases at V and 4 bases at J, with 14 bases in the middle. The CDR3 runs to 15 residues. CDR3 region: CASSLIGGERTEAFF. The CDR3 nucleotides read TGTGCCAGCAGTTTAATCGGGGGCGAGCGCACTGAAGCTTTCTTT.

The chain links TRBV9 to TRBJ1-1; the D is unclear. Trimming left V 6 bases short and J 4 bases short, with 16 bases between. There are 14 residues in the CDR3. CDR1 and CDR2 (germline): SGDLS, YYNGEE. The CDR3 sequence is CASTTHLGGTEAFF. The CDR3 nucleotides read TGTGCCAGCACCACACACCTCGGCGGCACTGAAGCTTTCTTT. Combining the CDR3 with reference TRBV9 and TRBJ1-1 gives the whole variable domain DSGVTQTPKHLITATGQRVTLRCSPRSGDLSVYWYQQSLDQGLQFLIQYYNGEERAKGNILERFSAQQFPDLHSELNLSSLELGDSALYFCASTTHLGGTEAFFGQGTRLTVV.

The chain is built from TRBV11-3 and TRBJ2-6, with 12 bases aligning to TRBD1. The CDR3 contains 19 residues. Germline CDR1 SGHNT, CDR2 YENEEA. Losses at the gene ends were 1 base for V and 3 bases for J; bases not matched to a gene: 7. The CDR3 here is CASSLGSGQGASGANVLTF. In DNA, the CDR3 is TGTGCCAGCAGCTTAGGATCGGGACAGGGGGCGAGTGGGGCCAACGTCCTGACTTTC.

CDR3 nucleotide sequence: TGTGCCAGCAGTTTTGCACAGGGGACGGACGAGCAGTACTTC. Its protein product is CASSFAQGTDEQYF. The genes are TRBV27 and TRBJ2-7; 7 positions agree with TRBD1. V was pared by 3 bases and J by 5 bases, with 7 bases of the junction left unmatched. The germline V gene has CDR1 MNHEY and CDR2 SMNVEV (reference sequence). CDR3 length equals 14 residues.

The CDR3: CASSLVMMGAYGYTF. CDR3 sequence (DNA): TGTGCCAGCAGCTTAGTAATGATGGGTGCCTATGGCTACACCTTC. The chain couples TRBV7-9 to TRBJ1-2, with unresolved D. This CDR3 is 15 amino acids long. The germline V gene encodes CDR1 SEHNR and CDR2 FQNEAQ (reference sequence). Trimming cost V 1 base and J 4 bases, with 13 bases left between them. Looking up the rest from reference TRBV7-9 and TRBJ1-2 gives the full variable domain: DTGVSQNPRHKITKRGQNVTFRCDPISEHNRLYWYRQTLGQGPEFLTYFQNEAQLEKSRLLSDRFSAERPKGSFSTLEIQRTEQGDSAMYLCASSLVMMGAYGYTFGSGTRLTVV.

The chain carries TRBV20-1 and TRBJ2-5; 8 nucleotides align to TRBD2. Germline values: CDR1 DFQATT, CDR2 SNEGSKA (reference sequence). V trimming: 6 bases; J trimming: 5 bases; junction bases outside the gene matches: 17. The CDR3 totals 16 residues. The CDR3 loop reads CSALPVSGSFGETQYF. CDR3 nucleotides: TGCAGTGCCCTTCCCGTGAGCGGGAGTTTCGGGGAGACCCAGTACTTC.

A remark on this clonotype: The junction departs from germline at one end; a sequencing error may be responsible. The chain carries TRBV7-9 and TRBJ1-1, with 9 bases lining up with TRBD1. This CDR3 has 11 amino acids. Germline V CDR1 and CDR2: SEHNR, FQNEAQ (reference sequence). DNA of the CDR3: TGTGCCAGCAGCCAGGGACAGGGCGCTCTCTTT. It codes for CASSQGQGALF.

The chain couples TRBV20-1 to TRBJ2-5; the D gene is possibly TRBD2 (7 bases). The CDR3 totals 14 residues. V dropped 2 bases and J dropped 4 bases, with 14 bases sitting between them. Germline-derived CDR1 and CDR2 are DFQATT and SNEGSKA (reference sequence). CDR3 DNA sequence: TGCAGTGCTAGAAGGGGGGGTAGCGGAGAGACCCAGTACTTC. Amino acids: CSARRGGSGETQYF.

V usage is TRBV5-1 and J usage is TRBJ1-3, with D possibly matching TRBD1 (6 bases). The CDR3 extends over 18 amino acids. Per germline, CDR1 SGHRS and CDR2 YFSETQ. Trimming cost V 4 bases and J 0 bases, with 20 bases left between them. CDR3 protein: CASSPTGQPPSSGNTIYF. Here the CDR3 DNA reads TGCGCCAGCAGCCCAACCGGACAGCCTCCTTCCTCTGGAAACACCATATATTTT.

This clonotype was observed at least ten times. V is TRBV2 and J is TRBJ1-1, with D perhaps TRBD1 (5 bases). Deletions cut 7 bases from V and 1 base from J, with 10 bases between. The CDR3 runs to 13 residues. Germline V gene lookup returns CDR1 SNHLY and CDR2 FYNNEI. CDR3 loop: CASTRTPNTEAFF. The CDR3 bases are TGTGCCAGCACTAGGACACCGAACACTGAAGCTTTCTTT.

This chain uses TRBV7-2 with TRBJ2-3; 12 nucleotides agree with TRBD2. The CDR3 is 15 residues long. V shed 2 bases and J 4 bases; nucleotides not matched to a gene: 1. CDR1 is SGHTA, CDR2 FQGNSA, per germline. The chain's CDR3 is CASSLLAGGPDTQYF. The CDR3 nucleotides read TGTGCCAGCAGCTTACTAGCGGGAGGGCCAGATACGCAGTATTTT. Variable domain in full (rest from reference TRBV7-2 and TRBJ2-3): GAGVSQSPSNKVTEKGKDVELRCDPISGHTALYWYRQSLGQGLEFLIYFQGNSAPDKSGLPSDRFSAERTGGSVSTLTIQRTQQEDSAVYLCASSLLAGGPDTQYFGPGTRLTVL.